These 15 T cell receptor beta chains were all obtained from the same sample, sequenced in a study. Tregs were sorted as CD4+CD25+CD127-/low cells. MiXCR, applied by TCRdb to the 5' RACE reads, yields one record per CDR3 protein. The repertoire holds more than 55,000 distinct CDR3 sequences, less than 25% seen once, with roughly 3.2% in the top ten. The sample consisted of tumor-infiltrating Tregs sorted from the breast tumor. These TCRs come from a female donor with breast cancer.

This clonotype was seen a few times. This rearrangement joins TRBV7-9 to TRBJ2-7, with D unclear. CDR1 SEHNR and CDR2 FQNEAQ come from the germline V gene (reference sequence). Trimming took 2 bases from V and 0 from J, leaving 5 bases between them. The CDR3 covers 13 residues. CDR3: CASSLITSYEQYF. CDR3 DNA: TGTGCCAGCAGCTTAATTACCTCCTACGAGCAGTACTTC.

About this clonotype: Germline and junction disagree at one end, which may indicate a read error. CDR3 sequence: CARSPAIYSNQPQQF. CDR3 DNA: TGTGCCAGAAGCCCAGCCATATATAGCAATCAGCCCCAGCAGTTT. The chain carries TRBV5-3 and TRBJ1-5; D unresolved. TRBV5-3 is an ORF for which the function is uncertain. The length of the CDR3 is 15 residues.

In regard to this clonotype: Given a much more abundant clone one base away, this may be a read error. V and J are TRBV29-1 and TRBJ1-3; D gene uncertain. Per the germline V gene, CDR1 is SQVTM and CDR2 is ANQGSEA. The CDR3 contains 13 residues. CDR3 in amino acids: CSVQTNAGSTIYF. DNA of the CDR3: TGCAGCGTACAGACCAACGCTGGAAGCACCATATATTTT.

This clonotype showed up many times. The chain couples TRBV7-9 to TRBJ1-5; TRBD1 matches 9 bases. The CDR3 is made up of 15 amino acids. The junction had 5 bases not matched to a gene; V was cut back by 4 bases and J by 4 bases. Per germline, CDR1 SEHNR and CDR2 FQNEAQ (reference sequence). The CDR3, as DNA: TGTGCCAGCAGCTCCTCGGGACAGGGTAATCAGCCCCAGCATTTT. Its protein product is CASSSSGQGNQPQHF.

For this clonotype: Lacking the conserved final phenylalanine or tryptophan, this CDR3 likely reflects a read error. The rearrangement uses TRBV7-2 and TRBJ2-1; perhaps TRBD1 as D (5 bases). CDR1 is SGHTA, CDR2 FQGNSA, per germline. Trimming cost V 4 bases and J 3 bases, with 13 bases left between them. The CDR3 sequence is 15 residues long. In nucleotides, the CDR3 is TGTGCCAGCAGCTCCTCTGCAGGGAACTACAATGAGCAGTTCTGC. This gives the protein CASSSSAGNYNEQFC.

This clonotype has a single count. The chain is built from TRBV2 and TRBJ2-1; tentatively, D is TRBD2 (6 bases). Germline CDR1 reads SNHLY; CDR2 reads FYNNEI. The V and J ends lost 4 bases and 6 bases respectively, with 16 bases between them. This CDR3 has 15 amino acids. For the CDR3, the DNA is TGTGCCAGCAGTGGATTAGCGGCCGGTGGCAATGAGCAGTTCTTC. Translation gives CASSGLAAGGNEQFF.

J is TRBJ2-3 and V is TRBV10-3; maybe TRBD1 (5 bases). Germline values: CDR1 ENHRY, CDR2 SYGVKD. V was shortened by 5 bases and J by 2 bases, with 14 bases between the two germline ends. The CDR3 runs to 15 residues. CDR3 sequence reads: CAISHPQGTTDTQYF. CDR3 coding DNA: TGTGCCATCAGTCACCCTCAGGGTACCACAGATACGCAGTATTTT.

Notes on this clonotype: At one of its ends the junction is not consistent with the germline gene, which may arise from a read error. The rearrangement links TRBV18 to TRBJ2-2; D remains unclear. This CDR3 has 14 amino acids. Germline values: CDR1 KGHSH, CDR2 LQKENI. The CDR3: CAGSPPTIGGELFF. The CDR3 DNA follows: TGTGCCGGCTCACCACCGACCATCGGCGGGGAGCTGTTTTTT.

This clonotype was counted many times. The chain carries TRBV4-2 and TRBJ1-2; 10 bases are a match to TRBD1. V was clipped by 5 bases and J by 8 bases; unmatched bases: 5. Per germline, CDR1 LGHNA and CDR2 YNFKEQ. This CDR3 comprises 13 residues. The CDR3 protein is CASSSGTGVGYTF. Here the CDR3 DNA reads TGTGCCAGCAGCTCCGGGACAGGGGTCGGCTACACCTTC.

The chain couples TRBV28 to TRBJ1-2; 12 bases match TRBD1. J lost 6 bases, V lost 7 bases, and 15 bases had no gene match. Germline V gene sequence: CDR1 MDHEN, CDR2 SYDVKM. The CDR3 has 17 residues. CDR3 coding DNA: TGTGCCAGCATGGGTCCCGGGACAGGGGGCTTTCTTCATGGCTACACCTTC. Its translation is CASMGPGTGGFLHGYTF.

The chain uses TRBV5-1 and TRBJ1-4; possible D gene TRBD1, 5 bases. Trimming removed 4 bases at V and 0 bases at J, with 19 bases between. This CDR3 is 18 amino acids long. Germline values: CDR1 SGHRS, CDR2 YFSETQ. The CDR3 bases are TGCGCCAGCAGCATCTGGACAACTTCTGGGGCAACTAATGAAAAACTGTTTTTT. This gives the protein CASSIWTTSGATNEKLFF.

The V call is TRBV21-1, the J call TRBJ2-5. TRBV21-1 is deemed a pseudogene. This CDR3 comprises 14 residues. The CDR3 here is CASSPPWHQETQYF. The DNA of the CDR3 is TGTGCCAGCAGCCCGCCTTGGCACCAAGAGACCCAGTACTTC.

The chain is built from TRBV20-1 and TRBJ2-1; unclear D gene. Trimming removed 3 bases at V and 0 bases at J, with 9 bases between. This CDR3 contains 14 residues. Germline assignment: CDR1 DFQATT and CDR2 SNEGSKA (reference sequence). The CDR3 bases are TGCAGTGCTAGTAGATTCGACTCCTACAATGAGCAGTTCTTC. It encodes CSASRFDSYNEQFF.

This clonotype has a handful of counts. The chain employs TRBV7-9 and TRBJ2-7; 7 nucleotides agree with TRBD2. The germline CDR1 and CDR2 sequences are SEHNR and FQNEAQ (reference sequence). V was clipped by 6 bases and J by 3 bases; unmatched bases: 5. The CDR3 is 13 amino acids. CDR3 sequence (DNA): TGTGCCAGCAGAGCGGGGTCGGGCTACGAGCAGTACTTC. It translates to CASRAGSGYEQYF.

This clonotype occurred a few times. The chain couples TRBV7-2 to TRBJ1-2; D is unclear. Per the germline V gene, CDR1 is SGHTA and CDR2 is FQGNSA. V was clipped by 5 bases and J by 7 bases, with 20 bases between them. CDR3 length: 15 amino acids. CDR3 DNA: TGTGCCAGCAGCGTAAGGGCGGCGCTTACGGGTGGCTACACCTTC. It is translated as CASSVRAALTGGYTF.